This TCR beta chain was captured by sequencing in a study of spatial heterogeneity in lung cancer. Broader study findings: Mutation tallies in tumors tracked expanded intratumoral alpha and beta TCR counts.

TCRdb independently ran MiXCR on the 5' RACE reads; one entry per CDR3 protein. The sample holds more than 4,500 distinct CDR3 sequences, about 17% seen once. Time point defined: sample taken at primary tumor resection. By frequency in the sample, this clonotype is medium-sized. What it binds is unknown. The sequence came from a male donor with early-stage non-small cell lung cancer. The specimen comprised lung tumor tissue, sampled at surgery.

In DNA, the CDR3 is TGCAGTGCTAGACGCAATACGGGGCCTACCAACACTGAAGCTTTCTTT. This codes for CSARRNTGPTNTEAFF. The J gene is TRBJ1-1, the V gene TRBV20-1; maybe TRBD1 (5 bases). Germline CDR1 is DFQATT and CDR2 is SNEGSKA (reference sequence). V was shortened by 2 bases and J by 2 bases, with 18 bases between the two germline ends. The CDR3 is 16 amino acids.